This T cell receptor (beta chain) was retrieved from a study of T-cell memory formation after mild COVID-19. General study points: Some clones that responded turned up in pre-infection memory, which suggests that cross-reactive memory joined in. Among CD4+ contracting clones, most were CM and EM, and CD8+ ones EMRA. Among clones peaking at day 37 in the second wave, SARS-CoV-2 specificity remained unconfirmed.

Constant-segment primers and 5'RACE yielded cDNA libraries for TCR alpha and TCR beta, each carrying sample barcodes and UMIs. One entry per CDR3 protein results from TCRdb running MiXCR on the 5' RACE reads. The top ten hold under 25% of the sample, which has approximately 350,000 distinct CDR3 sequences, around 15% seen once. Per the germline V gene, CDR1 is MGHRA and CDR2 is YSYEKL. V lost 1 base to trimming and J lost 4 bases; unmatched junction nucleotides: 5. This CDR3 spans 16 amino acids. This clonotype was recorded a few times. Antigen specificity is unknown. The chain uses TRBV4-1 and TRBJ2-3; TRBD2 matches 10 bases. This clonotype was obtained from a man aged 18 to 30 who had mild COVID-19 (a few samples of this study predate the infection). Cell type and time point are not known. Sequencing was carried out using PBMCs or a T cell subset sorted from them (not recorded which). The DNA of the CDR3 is TGCGCCAGCAGCCAAGGTCCTAGCGGGGGCGCAGATACGCAGTATTTT. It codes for CASSQGPSGGADTQYF.